The next 21 T cell receptor beta chains were all read from a single sample in a study of somatic mutations in cytotoxic T cells in rheumatoid arthritis. The method was immunoSEQ multiplex PCR; TCRdb's version includes in-frame clones alone and lacks a portion of them. Seen here are approximately 15,000 clones, 78% observed once, and the top ten hold roughly 22%. The sequenced material came from CD8+ T cells sorted from blood. Source of these receptors: an adult with rheumatoid arthritis.

V and J are TRBV27 and TRBJ2-5; 7 nucleotides line up with TRBD2. This CDR3 comprises 14 residues. V gave up 0 bases and J gave up 6 bases; unmatched junction bases: 4. CDR1 MNHEY and CDR2 SMNVEV come from the germline V gene (reference sequence). The DNA for the CDR3 is TGTGCCAGCAGTTTATCACTAGCGTTAAAGACCCAGTACTTC. This encodes CASSLSLALKTQYF.

Notes on this clone: A much more abundant neighbour one base away suggests this may be a read error. The same CDR3 arises from other DNA sequences in this sample as well. The gene calls are TRBV9 and TRBJ2-5; TRBD2 is a possible D gene (7 bases). V was pared by 4 bases and J by 5 bases, with 15 bases between. The CDR3 is 14 residues long. Germline CDR1 and CDR2: SGDLS and YYNGEE. In nucleotides, the CDR3 is TGTGCCAGCAGCCCCCTAGGGGGGGAGGAGACCCAGTACTTC. Amino acids: CASSPLGGEETQYF.

The chain is built from TRBV6-4 and TRBJ2-1; D may match TRBD1 or TRBD2 (7 bases each). Trimming left V 2 bases short and J 7 bases short, with 12 bases between. Germline CDR1 MRHNA, CDR2 SNTAGT. The CDR3 covers 14 residues. CDR3 bases: TGTGCCAGCAGTGACGGCCAGGGGGGGAATGAGCAGTTCTTC. Amino acids: CASSDGQGGNEQFF.

The chain combines TRBV28 with TRBJ2-7; 10 nucleotides line up with TRBD2. The germline V gene encodes CDR1 MDHEN and CDR2 SYDVKM. The J segment lost 4 bases and the V segment lost 6 bases, leaving 12 bases of the junction unmatched. This CDR3 spans 16 amino acids. For the CDR3, the DNA is TGTGCCAGCAGCTACTCTCAGCGGGAGGGCGGTTACGAGCAGTACTTC. It specifies CASSYSQREGGYEQYF.

The V and J genes are TRBV6-5 and TRBJ1-1; 9 bases are a match to TRBD1. Looked up from germline, CDR1 is MNHEY and CDR2 is SVGAGI. V dropped 4 bases and J dropped 6; count of bases not matched to a gene: 3. The length of the CDR3 is 13 residues. The CDR3 loop is CASSFTGGSEAFF. CDR3 DNA sequence: TGTGCCAGCAGTTTTACAGGGGGCTCTGAAGCTTTCTTT.

This chain joins TRBV7-9 and TRBJ2-7, with TRBD1 matching 7 bases. In germline, CDR1 is SEHNR, CDR2 FQNEAQ (reference sequence). V shed 6 bases and J 5 bases; nucleotides not matched to a gene: 10. The CDR3 covers 14 residues. The DNA of the CDR3 is TGTGCCAGCAGAAGACTCGACAGGGTGGACGAGCAGTACTTC. It specifies CASRRLDRVDEQYF.

CDR3 in amino acids: CASRLGHLQTGELFF. The CDR3 DNA reads as TGTGCCAGCCGCCTAGGACACCTACAAACCGGGGAGCTGTTTTTT. The chain has TRBV27 and TRBJ2-2; D is possibly TRBD1 (5 bases). Germline CDR1 is MNHEY and CDR2 is SMNVEV (reference sequence). The V end was cut by 8 bases, the J end by 5 bases, with 18 bases between. This CDR3 is 15 amino acids long.

In its sample, this clone was seen a few times. The rearrangement links TRBV28 to TRBJ2-1; 13 nucleotides align to TRBD2. Germline CDR1 is MDHEN and CDR2 is SYDVKM. The V and J ends lost 5 bases and 9 bases, in that order; junction bases with no gene match: 10. This CDR3 region has 16 residues. In DNA form, the CDR3 reads TGTGCCAGCAGTACGGGACTAGCGGGATTCATTGGTGAGCAGTTCTTC. It translates to CASSTGLAGFIGEQFF.

The gene calls are TRBV5-6 and TRBJ2-5; possible D gene TRBD1, 5 bases. With the DNA end fitting TRBJ2-7 better, the J assignment may be wrong. In germline, CDR1 is SGHDT, CDR2 YYEEEE. The CDR3 runs 16 residues. The CDR3 coding sequence is TGTGCCAGCAGCCCTGTAAGGCGTGGGGCTTCCTACGAGCAGTACTTC. This translates into CASSPVRRGASYEQYF.

This chain uses TRBV4-1 with TRBJ2-7, with D perhaps assigned TRBD1 or TRBD2 (5 bases each). The CDR3 is 15 amino acids. CDR1 and CDR2 (germline): MGHRA, YSYEKL. Trimming took off 4 bases at V and 0 bases at J, with 13 bases between the two ends. CDR3 in DNA: TGCGCCAGCAGCCCCTGGGACGGGGACTCCTACGAGCAGTACTTC. This sequence encodes CASSPWDGDSYEQYF.

The rearrangement joins TRBV19 to TRBJ2-3; 8 bases are a match to TRBD2. J was trimmed by 2 bases and V by 4 bases; bases with no gene match: 5. Germline CDR1 LNHDA, CDR2 SQIVND (reference sequence). The CDR3 contains 15 residues. In nucleotides, the CDR3 is TGTGCCAGTAGTACGCGACTAGCGCCCACAGATACGCAGTATTTT. It yields the protein CASSTRLAPTDTQYF.

The chain employs TRBV27 and TRBJ2-7, with D perhaps matching TRBD2 (6 bases). Per germline, CDR1 MNHEY and CDR2 SMNVEV (reference sequence). The CDR3 is 15 amino acids. V was shortened by 9 bases and J by 0 bases, with 18 bases between the two germline ends. The CDR3 reads CASRPGTASSYEQYF. The DNA of the CDR3 is TGTGCCAGTCGCCCCGGGACTGCGAGCTCCTACGAGCAGTACTTC.

The gene calls are TRBV6-5 and TRBJ2-7, with TRBD1 as a possible D gene (5 bases). Germline CDR1 MNHEY, CDR2 SVGAGI. The V end lost 5 bases, the J end lost 3 bases, and 11 bases lay between the germline ends. The CDR3 totals 13 residues. The CDR3 spells CASSMGLLYEQYF. For the CDR3, the DNA is TGTGCCAGCAGTATGGGGCTGCTCTACGAGCAGTACTTC.

In its sample, this clone was seen a few times. This rearrangement joins TRBV4-1 to TRBJ2-7, with 8 bases that match TRBD1. After removal of 0 bases from V and 3 bases from J, the junction contained 4 bases not matched to a gene. This CDR3 contains 15 residues. The V gene's germline CDR1 is MGHRA and CDR2 YSYEKL. CDR3 protein: CASSQEPGTGYEQYF. CDR3 bases: TGCGCCAGCAGCCAAGAGCCCGGGACAGGCTACGAGCAGTACTTC.

This clone was seen a handful of times. The gene calls are TRBV7-9 and TRBJ2-2; TRBD2 might be the D (5 bases). Trimming stripped 5 bases from V and 5 bases from J, with 9 bases between. This CDR3 has 13 residues. CDR1 and CDR2 from the germline V gene are SEHNR and FQNEAQ (reference sequence). CDR3 nucleotide sequence: TGTGCCAGCAGCCCGGGGAATACCGGGGAGCTGTTTTTT. This sequence encodes CASSPGNTGELFF.

The rearrangement joins TRBV7-9 to TRBJ2-1, with 9 positions matching TRBD1. The CDR3 has 15 amino acids. Trimming cost V 5 bases and J 5 bases; bases outside gene matches: 7. In germline, CDR1 is SEHNR, CDR2 FQNEAQ (reference sequence). The CDR3 loop is CASSGTGRKNNEQFF. The CDR3 DNA reads TGTGCCAGCAGCGGGACAGGGAGAAAGAACAATGAGCAGTTCTTC.

V gene TRBV5-6 combines with J gene TRBJ1-3; D remains unclear. The ends were cut back, 2 bases at V and 1 base at J, with 4 bases in the middle. Germline CDR1 and CDR2: SGHDT and YYEEEE. The CDR3 sequence is 13 residues long. The DNA of the CDR3 is TGTGCCAGCAGCTTCGAATCTGGAAACACCATATATTTT. Translating it yields CASSFESGNTIYF.

The chain uses TRBV27 and TRBJ2-1; 7 bases align to TRBD1. Germline CDR1 and CDR2: MNHEY and SMNVEV (reference sequence). Unmatched junction bases numbered 1, after V lost 4 bases and J lost 4 bases. The CDR3 contains 13 residues. The CDR3 nucleotides are TGTGCCAGCAGTTGGGACAGTTACAATGAGCAGTTCTTC. It encodes CASSWDSYNEQFF.

CDR3 amino acids: CATFLAKYNEQFF. The CDR3, as DNA: TGTGCCACCTTCCTAGCGAAGTACAATGAGCAGTTCTTC. This rearrangement joins TRBV7-9 to TRBJ2-1; tentative D call: TRBD2 (6 bases). The CDR3 has 13 residues. With 10 bases removed from V and 4 bases from J, the gap between germline ends came to 14 bases. CDR1 and CDR2 (germline): SEHNR, FQNEAQ (reference sequence). Full variable domain (remainder filled in from reference TRBV7-9 and TRBJ2-1): DTGVSQNPRHKITKRGQNVTFRCDPISEHNRLYWYRQTLGQGPEFLTYFQNEAQLEKSRLLSDRFSAERPKGSFSTLEIQRTEQGDSAMYLCATFLAKYNEQFFGPGTRLTVL.

The V call is TRBV27, the J call TRBJ1-2; D is unresolved. V lost 2 bases, J lost 7 bases, and 17 bases lay in between. The germline CDR1 and CDR2 sequences are MNHEY and SMNVEV (reference sequence). The CDR3 length is 15 residues. The CDR3 nucleotides read TGTGCCAGCAGTTTAAGCGGGCCCCTGGAGGGTGGCTACACCTTC. It is translated as CASSLSGPLEGGYTF.

This clone was seen a handful of times. This chain uses TRBV6-5 with TRBJ2-7, with D uncertain. Between the trimmed V and J ends, which lost 8 bases and 0 bases, there was a span of 8 bases. CDR3 length: 12 residues. Germline CDR1 reads MNHEY; CDR2 reads SVGAGI. CDR3 DNA sequence: TGTGCCAGCCTAGGGCCCTCCTACGAGCAGTACTTC. Translating it yields CASLGPSYEQYF.